This T cell receptor (beta chain) was profiled in a study of control samples from healthy donors and cancer patients (dated by TCRdb to the early 2020s). As concerns this clone: The clone's antigen remains unknown. No much larger clone is present one base from it, and per-base qualities are unavailable.

V drops 0 bases and J drops 5 bases, leaving 27 bases in between. From the cysteine up to the phenylalanine, the CDR3 has a length of 19 residues. Only the CDR3 part of the read is kept: 57 bases, read in frame from the first base. Reading the germline V gene (reference sequence) gives CDR1 SGHNT and CDR2 YYREEE. Preparation of the library involved the immunoSEQ multiplex PCR assay. In TCRdb, the immuneACCESS table is reduced to in-frame sequences with V and J assigned. These tables do not hold every clone; where another copy was compared, an unresolved V gene accounts for under half, and the others remain unexplained. The sample profile shows 390,000 or so clones; 90% of them were found once. The leading ten clones occupy 6% to 7% of the sample.

The rearrangement combines TRBV5-4 with TRBJ2-7, and perhaps TRBD1 as D gene, on 6 matching bases. The sequenced material came from PBMCs. The sequence was collected from a man between 35 and 55 years old with head and neck cancer. The nucleotides are TGTGCCAGCAGCTTGGACGGTAACTGGGACAATCCTCTCATACACGAGCAGTACTTC. It translates to CASSLDGNWDNPLIHEQYF.